This passage covers 13 T cell receptor beta chains from one sample sequenced in a study of blood T cell repertoires in COVID-19. Profiled with immunoSEQ multiplex PCR; TCRdb holds only in-frame clones, not every one. The sample yields roughly 40,000 clones, about nine tenths seen once. The sequenced sample was peripheral blood. These receptors were collected from a human donor in a cohort sampled during active COVID-19.

V usage is TRBV4-3 and J usage is TRBJ1-3; D gene ambiguous. Trimming removed 0 bases at V and 0 bases at J, with 9 bases between. CDR1 LGHNA and CDR2 YSLEER come from the germline V gene. This CDR3 is 16 amino acids long. As DNA, the CDR3 is TGCGCCAGCAGCCAAGATAGATCAGGCTCTGGAAACACCATATATTTT. It yields the protein CASSQDRSGSGNTIYF.

The chain has TRBV4-3 and TRBJ1-2, with 8 bases that match TRBD1. The junction had 10 bases not matched to a gene; V was cut back by 3 bases and J by 4 bases. Germline V CDR1 and CDR2: LGHNA, YSLEER. The CDR3 is made up of 16 amino acids. CDR3: CASSQRTGSGGYGYTF. The CDR3 DNA reads as TGCGCCAGCAGCCAGAGGACAGGGTCCGGTGGCTATGGCTACACCTTC.

The count of this clone is one. The rearrangement links TRBV5-1 to TRBJ1-3; maybe TRBD1 (6 bases). V lost 0 bases and J lost 0, with 13 bases in between. Germline CDR1 and CDR2: SGHRS and YFSETQ. This CDR3 is 17 amino acids long. The CDR3 protein is CASSLGGQRNSGNTIYF. The DNA for the CDR3 is TGCGCCAGCAGCTTGGGCGGACAGAGAAACTCTGGAAACACCATATATTTT.

J is TRBJ1-3 and V is TRBV3-1 (or the pseudogene TRBV3-2); D might be TRBD1 (5 bases). The V end was cut by 10 bases, the J end by 0 bases, with 13 bases between. There are 14 residues in the CDR3. The germline gives CDR1 LGHDT, CDR2 YNNKEL (reference sequence). CDR3 in amino acids: CATRLGGSGNTIYF. The CDR3 DNA is TGTGCCACTAGGCTGGGGGGCTCTGGAAACACCATATATTTT.

This chain connects TRBV24-1 to TRBJ1-1; TRBD1 aligns across 11 bases. V trimming: 4 bases; J trimming: 4 bases; junction bases outside the gene matches: 7. Germline CDR1 and CDR2: KGHDR and SFDVKD. This CDR3 region has 16 residues. Here the CDR3 reads CATSEPGTGGITEAFF. CDR3 nucleotide sequence: TGTGCCACCAGTGAACCCGGGACAGGGGGTATCACTGAAGCTTTCTTT.

V usage is TRBV7-3 and J usage is TRBJ2-2; 9 bases line up with TRBD2. CDR3 length equals 16 residues. Per germline, CDR1 SGHTA and CDR2 FQGTGA. Germline trimming cut 5 bases from V and 3 bases from J; bases unmatched to any gene: 7. The CDR3 reads CASSLIAGADTGELFF. The CDR3 DNA follows: TGTGCCAGCAGCCTTATAGCGGGGGCGGACACCGGGGAGCTGTTTTTT.

This clone was seen once. V gene TRBV4-2 combines with J gene TRBJ2-2, with TRBD2 identical over 7 bases. CDR3 length: 16 amino acids. Germline loops: CDR1 LGHNA, CDR2 YNFKEQ. Losses at the gene ends were 0 bases for V and 6 bases for J; bases not matched to a gene: 7. CDR3 bases: TGTGCCAGCAGCCAAGATCCGGGGGGAAGGGCCGGGGAGCTGTTTTTT. Its translation is CASSQDPGGRAGELFF.

The chain uses TRBV24-1 and TRBJ2-3, with TRBD1 matching 8 bases. CDR1 and CDR2 from the germline V gene are KGHDR and SFDVKD. The CDR3 is made up of 15 amino acids. Trimming cost V 6 bases and J 4 bases; bases outside gene matches: 8. Here the CDR3 DNA reads TGTGCCACCAGTCCCGGACAGGGATGGTCAGATACGCAGTATTTT. This codes for CATSPGQGWSDTQYF.

V is TRBV6-1 and J is TRBJ2-5; tentative D call: TRBD2 (6 bases). The V gene lost 1 base and the J gene lost 5 bases, with 11 bases spanning the gap. Germline V gene data show CDR1 as MNHNS and CDR2 as SASEGT. The CDR3 contains 14 residues. CDR3 in DNA: TGTGCCAGCAGTGAAGAAACTGGGGGGGAGACCCAGTACTTC. As protein: CASSEETGGETQYF.

The chain employs TRBV12-2 and TRBJ2-7; the D segment call TRBD2 is taken from the table without a DNA check. TRBV12-2 is annotated as a pseudogene. CDR3 size: 17 residues. The CDR3 loop reads CASRTSLALAEVYEQYF. Here the CDR3 DNA reads TGTGCAAGTCGCACATCCCTTGCCTTAGCGGAAGTCTACGAGCAGTACTTC.

The J gene is TRBJ2-7, the V gene TRBV11-2; 8 bases line up with TRBD2. The CDR3 consists of 16 residues. Looked up from germline, CDR1 is SGHAT and CDR2 is FQNNGV. V lost 0 bases, J lost 2 bases, and 6 bases stayed unmatched. CDR3 residues: CASSLESWRGAYEQYF. The CDR3 nucleotides read TGTGCCAGCAGCTTAGAATCTTGGCGGGGGGCCTACGAGCAGTACTTC. The full variable domain, with the rest looked up from reference TRBV11-2 and TRBJ2-7, is EAGVAQSPRYKIIEKRQSVAFWCNPISGHATLYWYQQILGQGPKLLIQFQNNGVVDDSQLPKDRFSAERLKGVDSTLKIQPAKLEDSAVYLCASSLESWRGAYEQYFGPGTRLTVT.

The chain has TRBV10-2 and TRBJ1-1; no reliable D call. Deletions cut 2 bases from V and 6 bases from J, with 7 bases between. The CDR3 runs to 12 residues. The V gene's germline CDR1 is WSHSY and CDR2 SAAADI. CDR3 protein: CASSEGRAEAFF. CDR3 DNA: TGCGCCAGCAGTGAGGGGAGGGCTGAAGCTTTCTTT.

The rearrangement links TRBV5-1 to TRBJ2-2, with unresolved D. The CDR3 contains 16 residues. Trimming took off 1 base at V and 0 bases at J, with 10 bases between the two ends. Germline assignment: CDR1 SGHRS and CDR2 YFSETQ. For the CDR3, the DNA is TGCGCCAGCAGCTTGCAAAGTCCAGCGAACACCGGGGAGCTGTTTTTT. Its protein is CASSLQSPANTGELFF. Looking up the rest from reference TRBV5-1 and TRBJ2-2 gives the full variable domain: KAGVTQTPRYLIKTRGQQVTLSCSPISGHRSVSWYQQTPGQGLQFLFEYFSETQRNKGNFPGRFSGRQFSNSRSEMNVSTLELGDSALYLCASSLQSPANTGELFFGEGSRLTVL.